The 26 T cell receptor beta chains presented below share a single source sample, sequenced in a study of T cell changes during pregnancy in multiple sclerosis. The repertoire was sequenced with immunoSEQ multiplex PCR; TCRdb's copy has only in-frame clones and lacks some. The repertoire holds approximately 90,000 clones, 90% to 95% seen once, with about 0.84% in the top ten. The source was peripheral blood, collected in the third trimester of pregnancy. The receptors were sampled from a female donor with multiple sclerosis, enrolled in a pregnancy study.

The chain couples TRBV28 to TRBJ1-3, with D unclear. V gave up 5 bases and J gave up 4 bases, with 15 bases separating them. Germline CDR1 is MDHEN and CDR2 is SYDVKM. CDR3 size: 15 residues. The CDR3: CASSPTPSGGNTIYF. The DNA of the CDR3 is TGTGCCAGCAGTCCGACCCCCTCCGGGGGAAACACCATATATTTT.

The chain is built from TRBV19 and TRBJ2-1, with 10 bases aligning to TRBD2. V dropped 1 base and J dropped 6; count of bases not matched to a gene: 9. The germline V gene has CDR1 LNHDA and CDR2 SQIVND (reference sequence). This CDR3 contains 17 residues. This CDR3 reads CASSIGTPAGGPNEQFF. CDR3 DNA sequence: TGTGCCAGTAGTATAGGAACGCCAGCGGGAGGGCCCAATGAGCAGTTCTTC.

This clone was observed a single time. The V and J genes are TRBV27 and TRBJ1-1, with D uncertain. Germline values: CDR1 MNHEY, CDR2 SMNVEV (reference sequence). The germline V and J ends were trimmed by 6 bases and 0 bases, with 11 bases remaining between them. This CDR3 region has 14 residues. CDR3 amino acids: CASRSRGMNTEAFF. The CDR3 nucleotides are TGTGCCAGCAGAAGCCGGGGAATGAACACTGAAGCTTTCTTT.

The chain joins TRBV5-4 to TRBJ2-7, with 10 nucleotides matching TRBD1. CDR1 is SGHNT, CDR2 YYREEE, per germline (reference sequence). The CDR3 sequence is 15 residues long. The V segment lost 0 bases and the J segment 2 bases; nucleotides outside the gene matches: 2. The CDR3 is CASSLGGQGAYEQYF. DNA of the CDR3: TGTGCCAGCAGCTTGGGAGGACAGGGGGCCTACGAGCAGTACTTC.

The V call is TRBV6-1, the J call TRBJ2-3; D is ambiguous. The CDR3 extends over 12 amino acids. Germline values: CDR1 MNHNS, CDR2 SASEGT. V was clipped by 6 bases and J by 0 bases, with 4 bases between them. Here the CDR3 reads CASRTSTDTQYF. The DNA of the CDR3 is TGTGCCAGCAGGACTAGCACAGATACGCAGTATTTT.

The chain uses TRBV7-3 and TRBJ1-2, with 9 bases that match TRBD1. The ends lost 2 bases at V and 6 bases at J; junction bases unmatched: 7. Germline V gene data show CDR1 as SGHTA and CDR2 as FQGTGA. This CDR3 contains 15 residues. The CDR3 protein is CASSLGDRVKDGYTF. Written as DNA, the CDR3 is TGTGCCAGCAGCTTAGGGGACAGGGTTAAGGATGGCTACACCTTC.

This chain links TRBV4-1 with TRBJ2-6; 8 positions agree with TRBD1. The CDR3 runs 22 residues. Per the germline V gene, CDR1 is MGHRA and CDR2 is YSYEKL. Losses at the gene ends were 3 bases for V and 5 bases for J; bases not matched to a gene: 24. In nucleotides, the CDR3 is TGCGCCAGCAGCCAGGATACCTTCTTCTCCGGGACAGGATTCCTTCGGGCCAACGTCCTGACTTTC. Protein sequence: CASSQDTFFSGTGFLRANVLTF.

This clone was found once. The chain has TRBV6-5 and TRBJ2-7; weak D call: TRBD1 (6 bases). CDR3 length: 13 amino acids. The V end was cut by 5 bases, the J end by 3 bases, with 11 bases between. Germline assignment: CDR1 MNHEY and CDR2 SVGAGI. CDR3 sequence (DNA): TGTGCCAGCAGTCAGAGGGGGTACTACGAGCAGTACTTC. This codes for CASSQRGYYEQYF.

The chain links TRBV9 to TRBJ1-2, with 7 bases fitting TRBD1. Losses at the gene ends were 7 bases for V and 6 bases for J; bases not matched to a gene: 3. The CDR3 is 11 amino acids. The germline V gene has CDR1 SGDLS and CDR2 YYNGEE. The CDR3 region is CASRQGNGYTF. For the CDR3, the DNA is TGTGCCAGCCGACAGGGTAATGGCTACACCTTC.

The genes are TRBV28 and TRBJ2-3, with 7 bases lining up with TRBD2. This CDR3 spans 16 amino acids. V was clipped by 8 bases and J by 0 bases; unmatched bases: 11. Per the germline V gene, CDR1 is MDHEN and CDR2 is SYDVKM. For the CDR3, the DNA is TGTGCCAGCGGGGAGGGGAAGTGGCCTAGCACAGATACGCAGTATTTT. Its protein product is CASGEGKWPSTDTQYF.

CDR3 nucleotides: TGTGCCAGCAGCTTAGCGAACAGCGGGGGATACAATGAGCAGTTCTTC. Encoded protein: CASSLANSGGYNEQFF. The chain has TRBV7-8 and TRBJ2-1; 8 bases fit TRBD2. Per the germline V gene, CDR1 is SGHVS and CDR2 is FQNEAQ. The length of the CDR3 is 16 residues. Germline trimming cut 0 bases from V and 4 bases from J; bases unmatched to any gene: 5.

The rearrangement uses TRBV9 and TRBJ1-2; 8 bases align to TRBD1. The V segment lost 2 bases and the J segment 8 bases; nucleotides outside the gene matches: 11. CDR3 length: 15 residues. Germline V gene lookup returns CDR1 SGDLS and CDR2 YYNGEE. The CDR3 bases are TGTGCCAGCAGCGTGCAAGGACAGGGCGCAGGAGGCTACACCTTC. Its protein product is CASSVQGQGAGGYTF.

V usage is TRBV2 and J usage is TRBJ1-1; 8 nucleotides align to TRBD1. The CDR3 runs to 13 residues. Per germline, CDR1 SNHLY and CDR2 FYNNEI. J was trimmed by 4 bases and V by 5 bases; bases with no gene match: 3. This chain's CDR3 is CASSPTGVTEAFF. DNA for the CDR3: TGTGCCAGCAGTCCGACAGGGGTCACTGAAGCTTTCTTT.

The V gene is TRBV7-2, the J gene TRBJ2-1; the D gene is possibly TRBD1 (6 bases). V lost 3 bases, J lost 4 bases, and 13 bases lay in between. The CDR3 consists of 15 residues. CDR1 and CDR2 from the germline V gene are SGHTA and FQGNSA. CDR3 loop: CASSFQGLGYNEQFF. DNA for the CDR3: TGTGCCAGCAGCTTTCAGGGGCTAGGGTACAATGAGCAGTTCTTC.

This clone was observed a single time. The rearrangement links TRBV7-2 to TRBJ1-2; D uncertain. V was cut by 5 bases and J by 4 bases, with 8 bases left in between. Germline lookup yields CDR1 SGHTA and CDR2 FQGNSA. The CDR3 has 12 amino acids. The CDR3 sequence: CASSLLSYGYTF. CDR3 bases: TGTGCCAGCAGCCTACTAAGCTATGGCTACACCTTC.

V gene TRBV7-2 combines with J gene TRBJ2-5; D not resolved. Germline assignment: CDR1 SGHTA and CDR2 FQGNSA. V dropped 2 bases and J dropped 6 bases, with 4 bases sitting between them. This CDR3 contains 11 residues. For the CDR3, the DNA is TGTGCCAGCAGCTTAATAAAGACCCAGTACTTC. Protein sequence: CASSLIKTQYF.

The chain is built from TRBV7-6 and TRBJ2-2, with 13 bases fitting TRBD2. The V and J ends lost 5 bases and 6 bases, in that order; junction bases with no gene match: 6. This CDR3 comprises 16 residues. Germline CDR1 is SGHVS and CDR2 is FNYEAQ. DNA of the CDR3: TGTGCCAGCAGCCCTACTAGCGGGAGGGCCGCCGGGGAGCTGTTTTTT. It specifies CASSPTSGRAAGELFF.

The gene calls are TRBV5-5 and TRBJ1-1, with 9 bases fitting TRBD1. The germline V gene encodes CDR1 SGHKS and CDR2 YYEKEE (reference sequence). V lost 0 bases and J lost 1; bases outside the gene matches: 10. The CDR3 sequence is 18 residues long. The CDR3: CASSLGGQGIGRNTEAFF. Here the CDR3 DNA reads TGTGCCAGCAGCTTGGGGGGACAGGGTATCGGTCGGAACACTGAAGCTTTCTTT. The full variable domain, its missing parts supplied by reference TRBV5-5 and TRBJ1-1, is DAGVTQSPTHLIKTRGQQVTLRCSPISGHKSVSWYQQVLGQGPQFIFQYYEKEERGRGNFPDRFSARQFPNYSSELNVNALLLGDSALYLCASSLGGQGIGRNTEAFFGQGTRLTVV.

Note on this clone: Relative to the germline gene, one junction end is altered; a read error may explain this. The chain joins TRBV6-5 to TRBJ2-7; D ambiguous. The length of the CDR3 is 11 residues. Germline assignment: CDR1 MNHEY and CDR2 SVGAGI. The CDR3 nucleotides are TGTGCCAGCAGTTCCCTCTACGGGCAGTACTTC. It translates to CASSSLYGQYF.

The chain combines TRBV29-1 with TRBJ2-1, with 8 bases that match TRBD2. The V gene's germline CDR1 is SQVTM and CDR2 ANQGSEA. The ends lost 8 bases at V and 10 bases at J; junction bases unmatched: 19. The CDR3 totals 15 residues. CDR3 region: CSPPVSLREVWEQFF. DNA of the CDR3: TGCAGCCCCCCCGTTAGTTTGCGGGAGGTGTGGGAGCAGTTCTTC.

The J gene is TRBJ2-7, the V gene TRBV5-1; 7 bases match TRBD2. V shed 0 bases, J shed 5 bases, and the junction held 5 bases outside the gene matches. This CDR3 is 14 amino acids long. Looked up from germline, CDR1 is SGHRS and CDR2 is YFSETQ. DNA of the CDR3: TGCGCCAGCAGCTTGGTAGCGGGTGCCAACGAGCAGTACTTC. It yields the protein CASSLVAGANEQYF.

The chain has TRBV4-2 and TRBJ2-3; a weak D match, TRBD2 (6 bases). The CDR3 runs 15 residues. Per germline, CDR1 LGHNA and CDR2 YNFKEQ. V gave up 0 bases and J gave up 7 bases, with 14 bases separating them. CDR3 region: CASSQDGGDSNTQYF. In DNA, the CDR3 is TGTGCCAGCAGCCAAGACGGCGGGGACTCCAATACGCAGTATTTT.

This clone showed up just once. This sequence joins TRBV27 and TRBJ1-5; 8 bases fit TRBD1. Germline V gene sequence: CDR1 MNHEY, CDR2 SMNVEV (reference sequence). V gave up 5 bases and J gave up 7 bases; unmatched junction bases: 16. This CDR3 has 17 amino acids. The CDR3 sequence: CASSPSRTGWEVQPQHF. The CDR3 region has the DNA TGTGCCAGCAGTCCTTCCCGGACAGGGTGGGAGGTGCAGCCCCAGCATTTT.

The chain is built from TRBV5-1 and TRBJ1-4; TRBD1 matches at 7 bases. Germline V gene lookup returns CDR1 SGHRS and CDR2 YFSETQ. This CDR3 is built from 14 residues. The V and J ends lost 3 bases and 8 bases, in that order; junction bases with no gene match: 7. Here the CDR3 reads CASSSRDRDEKLFF. In DNA form, the CDR3 reads TGCGCCAGCAGCTCCAGAGACAGGGACGAAAAACTGTTTTTT.

The CDR3 loop is CASSGTSGTVSNTGELFF. CDR3 nucleotide sequence: TGTGCCAGCAGCGGGACTAGCGGGACCGTCTCGAACACCGGGGAGCTGTTTTTT. This chain joins TRBV9 and TRBJ2-2; 12 bases are a match to TRBD2. Germline CDR1 reads SGDLS; CDR2 reads YYNGEE. The CDR3 sequence is 18 residues long. J gave up 0 bases and V 3 bases, and 6 bases lay outside the gene matches.

The J gene is TRBJ2-7, the V gene TRBV6-5, with TRBD2 matching over 12 bases. The junction had 6 bases not matched to a gene; V was cut back by 6 bases and J by 6 bases. Germline CDR1 and CDR2: MNHEY and SVGAGI. This CDR3 has 14 residues. The CDR3, as DNA: TGTGCCAGCAGCCCTTGGACTAGCGGGACCGAGCAGTACTTC. Amino acid sequence: CASSPWTSGTEQYF.